Reported below is one T cell receptor (beta chain). The antigen it recognizes is unknown. No clone much larger than this one lies a single base away; base qualities are absent. This specimen's time point label, per the study, means: about 28 days (+/-7) after the second vaccine dose. AZD1222 recipients with second doses at about 4 weeks or about 12 weeks were pooled, because spike-specific TCR depth and breadth did not differ between schedules. Samples from vaccinated people were obtained from the UK trials COV001 and COV002, which included a single-blind randomized controlled phase 2/3 trial of AZD1222 (ChAdOx1 nCoV-19) in healthy adults. Trial participant PBMC samples were collected at day 0 and day 28 after the second dose for TCRbeta chain sequencing. The CDR3 regions of human TCRbeta chains were analyzed by immunosequencing. Per the authors' processing: TCRs in the repertoires were matched against a reference library of SARS-CoV-2-specific TCRs that had been generated with the MIRA antigen-specificity platform. Breadth was defined as the fraction of unique TCRs that were SARS-CoV-2-associated. Depth was defined as the fraction of total T cells that were SARS-CoV-2-associated. Using the MIRA data, every spike-specific TCR was mapped to the spike region that the TCR reacted to and assigned to either a CD4 or a CD8 class. Log10-transformed breadth and depth values were compared by one-way ANOVA with Sidak's multiple comparisons tests. The immuneACCESS repertoire file appears here via TCRdb, limited to in-frame rearrangements. These files lack a portion of the clones; in checked studies, under half of the deficit traces to unresolved V genes, and the cause of the others is not known. That table supplies the V and J calls and clone size; D and trimming were determined from the DNA. This sample comprises 100,000 to 150,000 clones, around 80% of them detected only once. 25% to 35% of the sample is taken by the ten largest.

CDR1 and CDR2, looked up from the germline V gene (reference sequence), are MNHEY and SMNVEV. The CDR3 goes from the cysteine to the phenylalanine over 20 residues. Kept here is only the CDR3 DNA, which spans 60 bases and is read in frame from base 1. The germline V and J ends show losses of 4 bases and 9 bases respectively, and no gene match explains 24 bases of the junction. This record belongs to a study of T cell responses to AZD1222 COVID-19 vaccine (dated by TCRdb to the early 2020s). In the study overall: A total of just over 230 trial participants underwent TCR sequencing, of whom roughly 210 had received two doses of AZD1222 and about 26 had received two doses of the MenACWY control vaccine. Trial participants were enrolled by age into subgroups of 18-55, 56-69 and 70-plus years, and around 150, 28 and 57 TCR-sequenced participants, respectively, were included in these subgroups.

Broader findings and caveats from the paper: Epitopes outside the regions mutated in the B.1.351 and B.1.1.7 variants were reportedly recognized by nearly half of the unique spike-specific TCRs. Conclusions about previously exposed vaccinees were limited because only six or seven AZD1222 recipients were SARS-CoV-2 seropositive at baseline. Vaccine-associated CD4 TCRs spanned the whole spike protein, with dominant responses in regions 160-218 and 743-854. In the small 56-69-year group, the increase in depth fell short of significance, most likely because of low power. No day 14 peak-response samples were available, so repertoires were characterized only after the peak T cell response. Most participants were white British and females outnumbered males, and the authors suggested that clonal diversity may have been underestimated. After two AZD1222 doses, spike-specific TCR breadth and depth were significantly higher than at day 0 and than in MenACWY recipients.

The rearrangement combines TRBV27 with TRBJ2-1; 10 central bases correspond to TRBD1. The input for sequencing was peripheral blood, taken 28 days after the second AZD1222 dose. This receptor was taken from an adult who received the AZD1222 COVID-19 vaccine. The nucleotides read TGTGCCAGCAGTTCCCTGAAACCGGGACAGGGGAGTGAATCGAGACGTGAGCAGTTCTTC. Protein translation: CASSSLKPGQGSESRREQFF.